This T cell receptor (beta chain) originates from a study of CD8+CD57+ T cells in acquired aplastic anemia. Study context: When averaged, DNA from sorted CD4+ and CD8+ cells came to 3 to 4 ug.

Concerning this clonotype: Its matching antigen is unknown.

The length of the CDR3 is 17 residues. CDR1 is ENHRY and CDR2 is SYGVKD in the germline V gene. With V trimmed by 6 bases and J by 0 bases, 9 bases remained unmatched. TCR beta VDJ combinations and CDR3 sequences were profiled from genomic DNA. MiXCR was run by TCRdb on the reads, yielding one entry per CDR3 protein. The sample has about 420,000 distinct CDR3 sequences; around 72% are singletons. Findings of the study overall: Roughly 29 was the count of CD8+ CDR3 sequences that patients shared with controls.

Specimen: sorted CD4+, CD8+, or CD8+CD57+ T cells (not recorded which) from PBMCs. The chain is built from TRBV10-3 and TRBJ1-3, with 9 bases lining up with TRBD1. The receptor comes from a human donor in good health, serving as a control. Here the CDR3 DNA reads TGTGCCATCAGGAGGACAGGGGTCACCTCCTCTGGAAACACCATATATTTT. Its translation: CAIRRTGVTSSGNTIYF.